This T cell receptor beta chain appears in the sequencing data of a study of shared T cell receptors in the human thymus. The V gene's germline CDR1 is LNHNV and CDR2 YYDKDF (reference sequence). With 4 bases removed from V and 0 bases from J, the gap between germline ends came to 19 bases. CDR3 length: 17 amino acids. The table came from immunoSEQ multiplex PCR; TCRdb's copy has only in-frame clones and leaves some out. The sample consists of roughly 700,000 clones, approximately 87% of them appearing once. These data are also associated with another study on human thymus T cells. That source adds: Within thymic and blood repertoires, V and J gene usage appeared to be biased.

Sequenced sample: thymocytes. The TCR originated in a boy under two years old with a congenital heart defect. V is TRBV15 and J is TRBJ2-7; the D is unclear. CDR3 DNA sequence: TGTGCCACCAGCACCAGAGGCACCGTCCCGAGCTCCTACGAGCAGTACTTC. Amino acids: CATSTRGTVPSSYEQYF.